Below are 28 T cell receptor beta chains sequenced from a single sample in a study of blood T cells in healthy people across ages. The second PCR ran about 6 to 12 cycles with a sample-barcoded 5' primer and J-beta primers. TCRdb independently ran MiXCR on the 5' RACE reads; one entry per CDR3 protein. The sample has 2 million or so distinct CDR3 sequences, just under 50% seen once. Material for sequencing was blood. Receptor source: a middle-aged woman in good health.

CDR3 region: CASTEAGTPSYNEQFF. For the CDR3, the DNA is TGTGCCAGCACCGAAGCCGGGACACCTTCCTACAATGAGCAGTTCTTC. The chain recombines TRBV28 with TRBJ2-1, with D possibly being TRBD1 (6 bases). Trimming cost V 7 bases and J 1 base, with 17 bases left between them. Germline V gene lookup returns CDR1 MDHEN and CDR2 SYDVKM. This CDR3 is 16 amino acids long.

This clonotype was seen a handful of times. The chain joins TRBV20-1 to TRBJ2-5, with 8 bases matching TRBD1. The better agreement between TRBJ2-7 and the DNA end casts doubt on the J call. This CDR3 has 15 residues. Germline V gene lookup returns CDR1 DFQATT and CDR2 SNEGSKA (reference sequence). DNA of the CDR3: TGCAGTGCTAGGGACTTACAGGGGGTAGGACGCGAGCAGTACTTC. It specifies CSARDLQGVGREQYF.

CDR3 in DNA: TGCAGCGTTGAGAGGGCAGGGGTTGGGGATGGCTACACCTTC. Encoded protein: CSVERAGVGDGYTF. V and J are TRBV29-1 and TRBJ1-2, with D possibly matching TRBD1 (6 bases). V was cut by 3 bases and J by 6 bases, with 17 bases left in between. Looked up from germline, CDR1 is SQVTM and CDR2 is ANQGSEA. The CDR3 loop spans 14 amino acids.

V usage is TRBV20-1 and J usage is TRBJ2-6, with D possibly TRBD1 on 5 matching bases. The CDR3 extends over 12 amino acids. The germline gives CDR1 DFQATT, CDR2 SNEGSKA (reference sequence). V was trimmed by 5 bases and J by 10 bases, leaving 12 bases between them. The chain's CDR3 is CSAPGDSNVLTF. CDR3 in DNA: TGCAGTGCTCCCGGTGACAGTAACGTCCTGACTTTC.

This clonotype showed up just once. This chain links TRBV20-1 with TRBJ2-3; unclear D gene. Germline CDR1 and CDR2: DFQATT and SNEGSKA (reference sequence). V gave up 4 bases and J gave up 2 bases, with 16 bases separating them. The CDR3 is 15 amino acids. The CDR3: CSAKRLDKYTDTQYF. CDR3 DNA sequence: TGCAGTGCTAAACGACTGGATAAGTACACAGATACGCAGTATTTT.

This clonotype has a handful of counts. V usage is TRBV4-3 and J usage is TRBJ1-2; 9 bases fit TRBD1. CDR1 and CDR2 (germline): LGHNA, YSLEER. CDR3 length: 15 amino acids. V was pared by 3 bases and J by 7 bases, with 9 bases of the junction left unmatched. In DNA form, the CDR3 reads TGCGCCAGCAGCCAGACCGGGACAGGGATCACTGGCTACACCTTC. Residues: CASSQTGTGITGYTF.

The CDR3 DNA is TGTGCCAGCAGCCAAGAGTATTGGGACAGGGGGTCGACCGGGGAGCTGTTTTTT. It is translated as CASSQEYWDRGSTGELFF. The chain has TRBV4-2 and TRBJ2-2; TRBD1 aligns across 11 bases. This CDR3 has 18 amino acids. V lost 0 bases and J lost 5; bases outside the gene matches: 8. Germline CDR1 LGHNA, CDR2 YNFKEQ.

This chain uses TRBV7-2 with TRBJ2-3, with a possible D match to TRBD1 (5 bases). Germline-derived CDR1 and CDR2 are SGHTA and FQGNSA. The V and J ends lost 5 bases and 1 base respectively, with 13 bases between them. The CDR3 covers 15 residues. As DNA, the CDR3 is TGTGCCAGCAGCCATCGATTAGGGGGCACAGATACGCAGTATTTT. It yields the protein CASSHRLGGTDTQYF.

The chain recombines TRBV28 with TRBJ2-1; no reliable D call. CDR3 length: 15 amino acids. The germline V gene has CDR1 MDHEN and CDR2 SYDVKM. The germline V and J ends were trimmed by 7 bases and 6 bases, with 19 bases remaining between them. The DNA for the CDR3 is TGTGCCAGCATCCCCCTAGTGGGCTTTTTCAATGAGCAGTTCTTC. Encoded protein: CASIPLVGFFNEQFF.

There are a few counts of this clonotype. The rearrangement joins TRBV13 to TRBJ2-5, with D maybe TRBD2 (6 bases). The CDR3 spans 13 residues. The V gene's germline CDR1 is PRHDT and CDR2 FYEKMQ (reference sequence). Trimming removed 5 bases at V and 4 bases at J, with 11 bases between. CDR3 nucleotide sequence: TGTGCCAGCAGCCACGGGGGACGAGAGACCCAGTACTTC. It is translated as CASSHGGRETQYF. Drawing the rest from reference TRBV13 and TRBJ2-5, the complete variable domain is AAGVIQSPRHLIKEKRETATLKCYPIPRHDTVYWYQQGPGQDPQFLISFYEKMQSDKGSIPDRFSAQQFSDYHSELNMSSLELGDSALYFCASSHGGRETQYFGPGTRLLVL.

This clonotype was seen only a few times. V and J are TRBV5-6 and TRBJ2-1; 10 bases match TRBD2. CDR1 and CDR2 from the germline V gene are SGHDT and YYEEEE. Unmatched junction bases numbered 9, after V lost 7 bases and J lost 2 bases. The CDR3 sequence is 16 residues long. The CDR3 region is CASWSGLAGAYNEQFF. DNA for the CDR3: TGTGCCAGCTGGAGTGGGCTAGCGGGAGCCTACAATGAGCAGTTCTTC.

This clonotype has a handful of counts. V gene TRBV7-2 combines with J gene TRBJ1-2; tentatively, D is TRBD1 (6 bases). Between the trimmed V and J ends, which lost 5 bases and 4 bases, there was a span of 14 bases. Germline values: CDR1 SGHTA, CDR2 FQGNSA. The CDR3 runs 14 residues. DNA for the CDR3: TGTGCCAGCAGCCCCAGGACGGACAGCTATGGCTACACCTTC. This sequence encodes CASSPRTDSYGYTF. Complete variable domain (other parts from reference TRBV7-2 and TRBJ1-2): GAGVSQSPSNKVTEKGKDVELRCDPISGHTALYWYRQSLGQGLEFLIYFQGNSAPDKSGLPSDRFSAERTGGSVSTLTIQRTQQEDSAVYLCASSPRTDSYGYTFGSGTRLTVV.

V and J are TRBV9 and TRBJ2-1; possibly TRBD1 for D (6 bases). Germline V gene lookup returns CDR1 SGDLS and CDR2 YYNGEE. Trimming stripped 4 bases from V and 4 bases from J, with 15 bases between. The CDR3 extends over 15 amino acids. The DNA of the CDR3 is TGTGCCAGCAGCTTGGGGGTGGGGGCTTACAATGAGCAGTTCTTC. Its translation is CASSLGVGAYNEQFF.

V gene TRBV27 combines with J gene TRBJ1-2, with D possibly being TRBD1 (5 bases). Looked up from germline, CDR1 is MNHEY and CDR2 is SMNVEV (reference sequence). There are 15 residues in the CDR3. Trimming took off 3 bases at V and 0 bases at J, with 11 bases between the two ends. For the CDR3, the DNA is TGTGCCAGCAGTTTTGGGGCAGGGACTAACTATGGCTACACCTTC. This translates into CASSFGAGTNYGYTF.

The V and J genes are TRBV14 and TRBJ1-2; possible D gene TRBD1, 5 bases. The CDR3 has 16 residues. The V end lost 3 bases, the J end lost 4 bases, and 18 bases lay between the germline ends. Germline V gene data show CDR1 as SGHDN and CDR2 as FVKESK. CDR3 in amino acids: CASSQESLGHVYGYTF. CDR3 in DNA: TGTGCCAGCAGCCAGGAAAGCCTAGGACACGTCTATGGCTACACCTTC. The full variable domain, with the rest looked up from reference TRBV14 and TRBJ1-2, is EAGVTQFPSHSVIEKGQTVTLRCDPISGHDNLYWYRRVMGKEIKFLLHFVKESKQDESGMPNNRFLAERTGGTYSTLKVQPAELEDSGVYFCASSQESLGHVYGYTFGSGTRLTVV.

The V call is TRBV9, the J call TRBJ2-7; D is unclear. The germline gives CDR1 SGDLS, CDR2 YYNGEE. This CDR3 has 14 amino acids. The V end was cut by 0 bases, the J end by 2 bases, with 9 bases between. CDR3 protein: CASSVVNRPYEQYF. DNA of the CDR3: TGTGCCAGCAGCGTAGTAAATAGGCCCTACGAGCAGTACTTC.

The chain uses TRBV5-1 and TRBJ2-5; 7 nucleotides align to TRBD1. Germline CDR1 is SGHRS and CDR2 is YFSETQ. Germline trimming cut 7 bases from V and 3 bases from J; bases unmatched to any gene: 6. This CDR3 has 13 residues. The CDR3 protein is CASHGTAKETQYF. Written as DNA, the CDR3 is TGCGCCAGCCACGGGACAGCTAAAGAGACCCAGTACTTC.

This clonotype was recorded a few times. The CDR3 sequence is CSAREERGTSGGSYNEQFF. The CDR3 DNA reads as TGCAGTGCTAGAGAGGAACGGGGGACTAGCGGGGGCTCCTACAATGAGCAGTTCTTC. The rearrangement links TRBV20-1 to TRBJ2-1, with 14 bases fitting TRBD2. With V trimmed by 0 bases and J by 0 bases, 7 bases remained unmatched. CDR1 is DFQATT, CDR2 SNEGSKA, per germline (reference sequence). The CDR3 length is 19 residues.

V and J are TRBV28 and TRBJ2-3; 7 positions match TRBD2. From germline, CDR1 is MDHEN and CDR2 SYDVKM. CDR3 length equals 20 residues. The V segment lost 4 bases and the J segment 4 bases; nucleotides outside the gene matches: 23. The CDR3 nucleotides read TGTGCCAGCAGTTCCATGATATCCTTAAGACTAGCACCGACTCCAGATACGCAGTATTTT. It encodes CASSSMISLRLAPTPDTQYF.

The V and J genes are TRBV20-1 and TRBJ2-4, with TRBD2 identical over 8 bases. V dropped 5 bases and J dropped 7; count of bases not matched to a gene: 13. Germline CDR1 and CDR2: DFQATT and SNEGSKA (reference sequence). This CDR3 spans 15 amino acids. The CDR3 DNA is TGCAGTGCTGGCGGATCCGGGACTAGGGGGAACATTCAGTACTTC. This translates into CSAGGSGTRGNIQYF.

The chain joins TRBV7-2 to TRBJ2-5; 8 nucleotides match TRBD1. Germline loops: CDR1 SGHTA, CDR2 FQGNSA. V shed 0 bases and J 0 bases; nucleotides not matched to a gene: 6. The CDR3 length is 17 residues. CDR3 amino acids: CASSLALTGGYQETQYF. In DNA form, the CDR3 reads TGTGCCAGCAGCTTAGCGCTTACAGGGGGGTACCAAGAGACCCAGTACTTC.

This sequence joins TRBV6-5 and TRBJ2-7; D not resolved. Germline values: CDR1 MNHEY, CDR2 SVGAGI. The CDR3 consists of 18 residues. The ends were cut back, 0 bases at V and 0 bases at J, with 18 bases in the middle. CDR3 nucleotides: TGTGCCAGCAGTTACTCGTACCCAAAGCGCGAAGGCTCCTACGAGCAGTACTTC. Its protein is CASSYSYPKREGSYEQYF.

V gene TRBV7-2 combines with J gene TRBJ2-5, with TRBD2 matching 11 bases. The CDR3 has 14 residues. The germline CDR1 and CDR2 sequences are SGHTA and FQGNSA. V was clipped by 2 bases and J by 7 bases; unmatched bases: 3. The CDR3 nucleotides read TGTGCCAGCAGCTTACGGCTAGCGGGGGGGACCCAGTACTTC. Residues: CASSLRLAGGTQYF.

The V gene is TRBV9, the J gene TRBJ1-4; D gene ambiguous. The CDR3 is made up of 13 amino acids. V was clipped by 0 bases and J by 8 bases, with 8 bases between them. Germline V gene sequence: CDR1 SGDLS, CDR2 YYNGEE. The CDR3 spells CASSVGTDEKLFF. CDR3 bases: TGTGCCAGCAGCGTAGGTACGGACGAAAAACTGTTTTTT.

The CDR3 loop reads CASSPGWTGGAVTYF. The DNA of the CDR3 is TGTGCCAGCAGTCCGGGATGGACAGGGGGCGCGGTCACGTACTTC. V is TRBV28 and J is TRBJ2-4; 11 positions match TRBD1. Trimming took 5 bases from V and 15 from J; bases not matched to a gene: 15. This CDR3 is 15 amino acids long. Germline values: CDR1 MDHEN, CDR2 SYDVKM.

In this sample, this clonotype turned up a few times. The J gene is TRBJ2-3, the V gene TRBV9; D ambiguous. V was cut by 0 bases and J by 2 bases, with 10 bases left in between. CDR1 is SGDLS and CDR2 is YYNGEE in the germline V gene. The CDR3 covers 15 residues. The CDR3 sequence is CASSVASGITDTQYF. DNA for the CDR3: TGTGCCAGCAGCGTAGCATCAGGTATCACAGATACGCAGTATTTT.

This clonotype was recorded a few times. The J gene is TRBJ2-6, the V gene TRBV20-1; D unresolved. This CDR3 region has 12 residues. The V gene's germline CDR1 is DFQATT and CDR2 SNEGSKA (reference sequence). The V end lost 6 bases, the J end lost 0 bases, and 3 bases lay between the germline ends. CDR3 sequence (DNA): TGCAGTGCAATCTCTGGGGCCAACGTCCTGACTTTC. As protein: CSAISGANVLTF.

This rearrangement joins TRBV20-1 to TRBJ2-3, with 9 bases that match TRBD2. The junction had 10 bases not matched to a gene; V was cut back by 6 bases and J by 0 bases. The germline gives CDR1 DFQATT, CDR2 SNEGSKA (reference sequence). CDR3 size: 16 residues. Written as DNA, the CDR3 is TGCAGTGCCCCACAAGCGGGGGGCCTTAGCACAGATACGCAGTATTTT. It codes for CSAPQAGGLSTDTQYF.